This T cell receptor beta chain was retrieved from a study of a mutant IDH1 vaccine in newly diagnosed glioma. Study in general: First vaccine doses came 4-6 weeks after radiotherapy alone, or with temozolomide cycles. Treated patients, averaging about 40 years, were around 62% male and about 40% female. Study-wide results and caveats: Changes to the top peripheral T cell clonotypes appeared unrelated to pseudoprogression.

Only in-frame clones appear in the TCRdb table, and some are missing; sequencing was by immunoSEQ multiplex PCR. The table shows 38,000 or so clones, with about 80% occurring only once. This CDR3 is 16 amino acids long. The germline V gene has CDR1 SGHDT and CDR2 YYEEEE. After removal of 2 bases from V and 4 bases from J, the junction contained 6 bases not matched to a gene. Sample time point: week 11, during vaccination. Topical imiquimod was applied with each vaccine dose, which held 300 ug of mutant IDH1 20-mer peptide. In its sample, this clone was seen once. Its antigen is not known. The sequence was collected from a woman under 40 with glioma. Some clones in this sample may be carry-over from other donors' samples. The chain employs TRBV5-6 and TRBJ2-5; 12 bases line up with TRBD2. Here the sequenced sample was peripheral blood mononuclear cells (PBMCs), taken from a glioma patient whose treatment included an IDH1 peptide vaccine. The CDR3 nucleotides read TGTGCCAGCAGCTTTTCCGGGACTAGCGGGTCAGAGACCCAGTACTTC. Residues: CASSFSGTSGSETQYF.